This TCR beta chain comes out of a study of blood T cell repertoires in COVID-19. This clone has a single count. Original methodology: Reference gene primers were amplified, and this amplification served to estimate nucleated cell counts. TCRdb's table, derived via immunoSEQ multiplex PCR, lists solely in-frame clones and lacks some. D and trimming come from the DNA, and the V and J calls and clone size come from that table. This sample has 180,000 or so clones, with roughly 88% found just once. Trimming took 4 bases from V and 4 from J; bases not matched to a gene: 5. This CDR3 comprises 16 residues. Germline assignment: CDR1 LNHDA and CDR2 SQIVND (reference sequence).

This chain uses TRBV19 with TRBJ2-2, with TRBD2 matching over 11 bases. Sequenced sample: peripheral blood. The source is a man in his sixties who had recovered from COVID-19. The CDR3 sequence is CASSTPGLAVTGELFF. CDR3 sequence (DNA): TGTGCCAGTAGTACTCCGGGACTAGCGGTCACCGGGGAGCTGTTTTTT. Supplemented by reference TRBV19 and TRBJ2-2, the full variable domain reads DGGITQSPKYLFRKEGQNVTLSCEQNLNHDAMYWYRQDPGQGLRLIYYSQIVNDFQKGDIAEGYSVSREKKESFPLTVTSAQKNPTAFYLCASSTPGLAVTGELFFGEGSRLTVL.